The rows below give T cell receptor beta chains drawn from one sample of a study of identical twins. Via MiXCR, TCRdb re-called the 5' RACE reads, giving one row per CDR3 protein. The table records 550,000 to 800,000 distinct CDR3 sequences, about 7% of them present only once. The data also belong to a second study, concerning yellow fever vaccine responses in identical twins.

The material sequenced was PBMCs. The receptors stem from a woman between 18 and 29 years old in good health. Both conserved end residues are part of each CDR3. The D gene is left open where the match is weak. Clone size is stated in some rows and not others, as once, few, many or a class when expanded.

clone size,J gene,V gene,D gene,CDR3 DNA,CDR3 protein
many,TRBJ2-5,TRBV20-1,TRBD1,TGCAGTGCGACGGACAGGGTTGAGACCCAGTACTTC,CSATDRVETQYF
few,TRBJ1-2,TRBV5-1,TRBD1,TGCGCCAGCAGCTTCGACCGGGACAGGGAGGATGGCTACACCTTC,CASSFDRDREDGYTF
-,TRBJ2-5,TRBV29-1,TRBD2,TGCAGCGTGATGCTGGGGGGGACGGAGACCCAGTACTTC,CSVMLGGTETQYF
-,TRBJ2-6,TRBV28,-,TGTGCCAGCAGTTATTTGGTAGGCCCCACGGGGGACACTGCCAACGTCCTGACTTTC,CASSYLVGPTGDTANVLTF
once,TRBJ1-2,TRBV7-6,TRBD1,TGTGCCAGCAGCTTAGCGATCGGCTCGGACAGGGGGAACTATGGCTACACCTTC,CASSLAIGSDRGNYGYTF
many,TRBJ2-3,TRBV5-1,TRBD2,TGCGCCAGCAGCCCAGCGGGAGGAAGCACAGATACGCAGTATTTT,CASSPAGGSTDTQYF
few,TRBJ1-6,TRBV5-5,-,TGTGCCAGCAGCTTACTAATGGGCTCACCCCTCCACTTT,CASSLLMGSPLHF
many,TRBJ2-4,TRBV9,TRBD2,TGTGCCAGCAGCGGTGGGAGGGATCTAGCCAAAAACATTCAGTACTTC,CASSGGRDLAKNIQYF
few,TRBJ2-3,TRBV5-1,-,TGCGCCAGCAGCTTAAGGGGGGCGCAGTATTTT,CASSLRGAQYF
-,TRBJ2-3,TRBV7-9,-,TGTGCCAGCAGCTCCGGCGGGTCAGGGGTAGATACGCAGTATTTT,CASSSGGSGVDTQYF
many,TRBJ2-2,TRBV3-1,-,TGTGCCAGCAGCGAACGGGGGGCCCTCAATCTTTTCGGGGAGCTGTTTTTT,CASSERGALNLFGELFF
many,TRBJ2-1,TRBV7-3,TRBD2,TGTGCCAGCAGTAGACTAGCGGGAGGGGGGAGAAAAAACAATGAGCAGTTCTTC,CASSRLAGGGRKNNEQFF
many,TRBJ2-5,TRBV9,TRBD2,TGTGCCAGCAGCGTAGGGGGAGGGCTGCAAGAGACCCAGTACTTC,CASSVGGGLQETQYF
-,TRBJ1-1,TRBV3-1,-,TGTGCCAGCAGCCAAGATCAATGGAAGGGGAGGCGAACTGAAGCTTTCTTT,CASSQDQWKGRRTEAFF
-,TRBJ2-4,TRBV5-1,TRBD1,TGCGCCAGCACCCTTTTGACCCCGGGACAGGGGGTATGGTCAGCCAAAAACATTCAGTACTTC,CASTLLTPGQGVWSAKNIQYF
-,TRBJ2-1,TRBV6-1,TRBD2,TGTGCCAGTCTGCGAGGGACTAGCGGGAGGAATGAGCAGTTCTTC,CASLRGTSGRNEQFF
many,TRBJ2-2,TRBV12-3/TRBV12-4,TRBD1,TGTGCCAGCACCAGGACAGGGCCCGGGGAGCTGTTTTTT,CASTRTGPGELFF
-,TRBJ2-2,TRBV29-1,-,TGCAGCGTTGAAGGGGGGACTGACACCGGGGAGCTGTTTTTT,CSVEGGTDTGELFF
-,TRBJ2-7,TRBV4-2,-,TGTGCCAGCAGTTACACCCCGGGACAGCGGGTCCCCGGCCCCCCGTACGAGCAGTACTTC,CASSYTPGQRVPGPPYEQYF
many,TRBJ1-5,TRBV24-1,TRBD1,TGTGCCACCAGTGACGTTGGACAGGGGGCTCAGCCCCAGCATTTT,CATSDVGQGAQPQHF
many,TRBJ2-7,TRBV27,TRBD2,TGTGCCAGCAGTATGACTAGCGGGAGGACCTACGAGCAGTACTTC,CASSMTSGRTYEQYF
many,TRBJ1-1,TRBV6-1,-,TGTGCCAGCAGACTGACAGAGAACACTGAAGCTTTCTTT,CASRLTENTEAFF
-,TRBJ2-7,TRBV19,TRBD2,TGTGCCAGTAGTCCGGGAGGCCGGGTTTCTGTCGTCGAGCAGTACTTC,CASSPGGRVSVVEQYF
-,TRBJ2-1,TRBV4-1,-,TGCGCCAGCAGCCCCCTCCCGGGGACGACTAATGAGCAGTTCTTC,CASSPLPGTTNEQFF
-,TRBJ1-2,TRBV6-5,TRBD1,TGTGCCAGCATGACAGGGGGTAGGGGCTACACCTTC,CASMTGGRGYTF
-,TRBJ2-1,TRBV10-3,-,TGTGCCATCAGTAGCGATACAAACAATGAGCAGTTCTTC,CAISSDTNNEQFF
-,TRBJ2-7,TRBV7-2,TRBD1,TGTGCCAGCAGCTGGGACAGGGTGAGGGAGCAGTACTTC,CASSWDRVREQYF
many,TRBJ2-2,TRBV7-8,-,TGTGCCAGAAGGGCAGGGGTCACCGGGGAGCTGTTTTTT,CARRAGVTGELFF
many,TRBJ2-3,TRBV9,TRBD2,TGTGCCAGCAGCGTAGGTCTAGCGGGGGTCACAGATACGCAGTATTTT,CASSVGLAGVTDTQYF
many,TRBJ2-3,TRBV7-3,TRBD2,TGTGCCAGCAGCTTATGGGCTAGCGGGAGTGGTGATACGCAGTATTTT,CASSLWASGSGDTQYF
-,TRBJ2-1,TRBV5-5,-,TGTGCCAGCTCTTTGAGAGTGGTGGGGAATGAGCAGTTCTTC,CASSLRVVGNEQFF